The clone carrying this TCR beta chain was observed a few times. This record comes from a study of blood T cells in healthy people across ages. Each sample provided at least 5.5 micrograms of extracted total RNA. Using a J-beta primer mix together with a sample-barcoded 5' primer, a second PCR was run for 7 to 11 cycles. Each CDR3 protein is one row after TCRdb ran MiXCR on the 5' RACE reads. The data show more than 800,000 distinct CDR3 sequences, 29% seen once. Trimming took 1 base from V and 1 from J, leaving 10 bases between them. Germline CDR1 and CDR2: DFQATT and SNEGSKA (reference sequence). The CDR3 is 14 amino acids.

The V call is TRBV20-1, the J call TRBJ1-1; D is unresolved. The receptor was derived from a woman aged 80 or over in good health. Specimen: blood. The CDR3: CSARGGLANTEAFF. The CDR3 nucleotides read TGCAGTGCTAGAGGGGGTTTAGCGAACACTGAAGCTTTCTTT.